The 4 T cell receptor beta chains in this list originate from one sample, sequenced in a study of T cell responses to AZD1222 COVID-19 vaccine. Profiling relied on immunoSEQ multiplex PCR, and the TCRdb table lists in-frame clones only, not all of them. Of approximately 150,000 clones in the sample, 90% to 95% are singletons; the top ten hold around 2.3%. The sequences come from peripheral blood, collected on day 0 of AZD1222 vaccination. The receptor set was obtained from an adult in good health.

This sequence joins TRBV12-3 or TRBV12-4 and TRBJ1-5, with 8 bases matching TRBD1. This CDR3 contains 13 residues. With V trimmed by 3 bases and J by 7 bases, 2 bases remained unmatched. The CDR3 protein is CASSLTGDQPQHF. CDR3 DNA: TGTGCCAGCAGTTTGACAGGGGACCAGCCCCAGCATTTT.

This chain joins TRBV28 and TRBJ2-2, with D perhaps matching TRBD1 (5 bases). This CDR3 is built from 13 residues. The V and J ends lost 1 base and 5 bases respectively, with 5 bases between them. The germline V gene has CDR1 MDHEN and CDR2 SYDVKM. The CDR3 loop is CASSLSGTGELFF. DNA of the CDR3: TGTGCCAGCAGTTTATCAGGGACCGGGGAGCTGTTTTTT.

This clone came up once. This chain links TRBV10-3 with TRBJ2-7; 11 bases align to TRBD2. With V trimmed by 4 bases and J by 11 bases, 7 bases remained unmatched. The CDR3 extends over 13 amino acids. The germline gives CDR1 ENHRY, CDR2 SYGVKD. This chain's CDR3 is CAISGVLAGVEYF. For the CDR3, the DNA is TGTGCCATCAGTGGGGTACTAGCGGGGGTGGAGTACTTC.

DNA of the CDR3: TGTGCCAGCAGTTGGTCGGTGGGGAACACTGAAGCTTTCTTT. This translates into CASSWSVGNTEAFF. J is TRBJ1-1 and V is TRBV28; no clear D. The germline V and J ends were trimmed by 4 bases and 1 base, with 10 bases remaining between them. CDR3 size: 14 residues. Germline V lookup: CDR1 MDHEN, CDR2 SYDVKM.